This TCR beta chain was captured in a study of blood T cell repertoires in COVID-19. Study-level information: The United States, Italy and Spain provided the acute and convalescent COVID-19 samples. Sources were T cells, B-cell-depleted T cells, or PBMCs; the material itself was cDNA or gDNA.

In the authors' workflow: Reference gene primer amplification gave nucleated cell count estimates. Assay used: immunoSEQ multiplex PCR; TCRdb lists only in-frame clones, some missing. V and J calls and clone size follow that table, whereas D and trimming were derived from the DNA. The data hold under 200,000 clones, with over 75% observed a single time. The CDR3 is 16 amino acids. In germline, CDR1 is ENHRY, CDR2 SYGVKD. With V trimmed by 2 bases and J by 4 bases, 5 bases remained unmatched. This TCR came from an older man with active or convalescent COVID-19. The rearrangement links TRBV10-3 to TRBJ1-3; 10 nucleotides match TRBD1. Sequences were obtained from peripheral blood. CDR3 region: CAISEGTGVAGNTIYF. CDR3 DNA: TGTGCCATCAGTGAGGGGACAGGGGTCGCGGGAAACACCATATATTTT.